A single sample gave rise to the 17 T cell receptor beta chains below, sequenced in a study of HIV-infected children after antiretroviral therapy interruption. Indicated treatment: PENTA 11 planned treatment interruption arm or continuous ART arm. Unique molecular identifiers were included in an RNA-based 3' RACE TCR library. TCRdb ran MiXCR on the 3' RACE reads and lists one entry per CDR3 protein. This table holds tens of thousands of distinct CDR3 sequences, around 4.1% found once. The specimen was CD45RA+ CD4+ T cells from PBMCs, pooled from several time points, collected from a donor given antiretroviral therapy, either interrupted or continuous. Subset indicated: naive CD4+ CD45RA+ CD45RO- T cells. All receptors derive from a pool of human donors with HIV.

This clonotype was detected many times. The V call is TRBV3-1, the J call TRBJ2-3, with 8 bases aligning to TRBD2. The germline CDR1 and CDR2 sequences are LGHDT and YNNKEL (reference sequence). V was clipped by 4 bases and J by 1 base; unmatched bases: 7. This CDR3 region has 16 residues. CDR3 DNA sequence: TGTGCCAGCAGCCTATCCACACTAGCGGGCACAGATACGCAGTATTTT. Its translation is CASSLSTLAGTDTQYF.

This clonotype was recorded at least ten times. This rearrangement joins TRBV25-1 to TRBJ2-6; D might be TRBD1 (6 bases). Germline lookup yields CDR1 MGHDK and CDR2 SYGVNS. Trimming left V 4 bases short and J 3 bases short, with 10 bases between. The CDR3 loop spans 15 amino acids. The CDR3 sequence: CASSAHRDGANVLTF. The CDR3 coding sequence is TGTGCCAGCAGTGCCCACAGGGATGGGGCCAACGTCCTGACTTTC.

There are many counts of this clonotype. The CDR3, as DNA: TGTGCCAGCTCACCAGAGGCACTGTCTGAAGCTTTCTTT. It specifies CASSPEALSEAFF. This sequence joins TRBV18 and TRBJ1-1; D ambiguous. V lost 2 bases and J lost 6, with 10 bases in between. Per germline, CDR1 KGHSH and CDR2 LQKENI. CDR3 length: 13 amino acids.

This clonotype was counted ten times or more. The genes are TRBV5-1 and TRBJ2-5, with TRBD1 matching over 7 bases. The J segment lost 4 bases and the V segment lost 2 bases, leaving 5 bases of the junction unmatched. The CDR3 is 14 amino acids. Germline V gives CDR1 SGHRS, CDR2 YFSETQ. The DNA of the CDR3 is TGCGCCAGCAGCTTCCGGGACAGAACAGAGACCCAGTACTTC. Translating gives CASSFRDRTETQYF.

This clonotype was recorded many times. This chain connects TRBV7-3 to TRBJ1-4, with no clear D. The germline gives CDR1 SGHTA, CDR2 FQGTGA. Trimming took off 5 bases at V and 4 bases at J, with 11 bases between the two ends. CDR3 length equals 14 residues. In DNA, the CDR3 is TGTGCCAGCAGCATTAGCGGTTATAATGAAAAACTGTTTTTT. Translation: CASSISGYNEKLFF.

This sequence joins TRBV27 and TRBJ2-5; a weak D match, TRBD2 (5 bases). The CDR3 has 16 residues. CDR1 and CDR2 from the germline V gene are MNHEY and SMNVEV (reference sequence). V was clipped by 5 bases and J by 3 bases, with 19 bases between them. The CDR3 DNA sequence: TGTGCCAGCAGTCCCTATCAGGCTGGACTTAAAGAGACCCAGTACTTC. It translates to CASSPYQAGLKETQYF.

This clonotype was observed many times. This rearrangement joins TRBV20-1 to TRBJ1-1; unclear D gene. V was shortened by 1 base and J by 0 bases, with 9 bases between the two germline ends. CDR3 size: 14 residues. Looked up from germline, CDR1 is DFQATT and CDR2 is SNEGSKA (reference sequence). The CDR3 sequence is CSARAQSLNTEAFF. The CDR3 nucleotides are TGCAGTGCTAGAGCCCAGTCACTGAACACTGAAGCTTTCTTT.

This clonotype was observed at least ten times. The chain has TRBV11-2 and TRBJ1-1; a possible D gene is TRBD1 (6 bases). Trimming took off 5 bases at V and 8 bases at J, with 12 bases between the two ends. Germline CDR1 and CDR2: SGHAT and FQNNGV. The CDR3 loop spans 12 amino acids. CDR3 DNA sequence: TGTGCCAGCAGCCACGGACAGATCGAAGCTTTCTTT. Translated, it gives CASSHGQIEAFF.

This clonotype has a count of ten or more. The J gene is TRBJ1-4, the V gene TRBV4-2; D not certain. Germline V gene data show CDR1 as LGHNA and CDR2 as YNFKEQ. The CDR3 sequence is 11 residues long. The V end lost 2 bases, the J end lost 6 bases, and 1 base lay between the germline ends. The CDR3 loop is CASSQYEKLFF. As DNA, the CDR3 is TGTGCCAGCAGCCAATATGAAAAACTGTTTTTT.

This clonotype was counted at least ten times. The J gene is TRBJ1-4, the V gene TRBV20-1; D uncertain. Germline V gene sequence: CDR1 DFQATT, CDR2 SNEGSKA (reference sequence). This CDR3 has 14 residues. V lost 4 bases to trimming and J lost 7 bases, with 16 bases between them. The CDR3 DNA follows: TGCAGTGCTAAGAAATCGGGTGGAGGTGAAAAACTGTTTTTT. Translating gives CSAKKSGGGEKLFF.

The sample holds many counts of this clonotype. V usage is TRBV10-3 and J usage is TRBJ2-1, with 7 bases lining up with TRBD2. V dropped 11 bases and J dropped 7; count of bases not matched to a gene: 8. CDR1 is ENHRY, CDR2 SYGVKD, per germline. The CDR3 runs 12 residues. In DNA form, the CDR3 reads TGTGCCGCTCGGGCGGGGGATAATGAGCAGTTCTTC. Amino acids: CAARAGDNEQFF.

This clonotype was counted many times. The chain uses TRBV20-1 and TRBJ2-1, with D uncertain. Per the germline V gene, CDR1 is DFQATT and CDR2 is SNEGSKA (reference sequence). This CDR3 has 11 amino acids. V gave up 1 base and J gave up 4 bases, with 2 bases separating them. CDR3 sequence reads: CSARGYNEQFF. In DNA, the CDR3 is TGCAGTGCTAGAGGATACAATGAGCAGTTCTTC.

V is TRBV2 and J is TRBJ2-1; D might be TRBD1 or TRBD2, each matching 5 bases. CDR1 is SNHLY and CDR2 is FYNNEI in the germline V gene. The V gene lost 5 bases and the J gene lost 7 bases, with 12 bases spanning the gap. The CDR3 extends over 13 amino acids. Here the CDR3 DNA reads TGTGCCAGCAGTTCGGGACGGTTAAATGAGCAGTTCTTC. It encodes CASSSGRLNEQFF.

This clonotype was picked up many times. The gene calls are TRBV29-1 and TRBJ2-5; D gene unclear. This CDR3 contains 13 residues. V was trimmed by 3 bases and J by 2 bases, leaving 10 bases between them. Germline V CDR1 and CDR2: SQVTM, ANQGSEA. This CDR3 is CSVDVGRQETQYF. The DNA of the CDR3 is TGCAGCGTTGATGTGGGCCGTCAAGAGACCCAGTACTTC.

The sample holds many counts of this clonotype. The V call is TRBV29-1, the J call TRBJ2-3; 12 bases line up with TRBD1. Germline V gives CDR1 SQVTM, CDR2 ANQGSEA. V was clipped by 7 bases and J by 5 bases; unmatched bases: 7. This CDR3 spans 14 amino acids. CDR3 nucleotides: TGCAGCGGGCCGGGACAGGGGGCTTTAGATACGCAGTATTTT. Amino acid sequence: CSGPGQGALDTQYF.

In this sample, this clonotype is medium-sized (0.01 to 0.1%). The chain carries TRBV19 and TRBJ2-2; D is perhaps TRBD2 (6 bases). The CDR3 extends over 16 amino acids. Trimming pared 1 base from V and 4 bases from J, leaving 13 bases between. Germline CDR1 reads LNHDA; CDR2 reads SQIVND (reference sequence). The CDR3 bases are TGTGCCAGTAGTATAGGTGGAGGGTTCGGCACCGGGGAGCTGTTTTTT. Amino acid sequence: CASSIGGGFGTGELFF.

This clonotype was recorded at least ten times. The rearrangement links TRBV30 to TRBJ1-1; D is unresolved. This CDR3 has 11 amino acids. Per the germline V gene, CDR1 is GTSNPN and CDR2 is SVGIG (reference sequence). Trimming removed 2 bases from V and 5 bases from J, with 6 bases in between. The CDR3 nucleotides are TGTGCCTGGAGTTTGAGGACTGAAGCTTTCTTT. It translates to CAWSLRTEAFF.